This T cell receptor (beta chain) stems from a study of regulatory T cells in long-lasting Graves disease. General study results and limits: Persistent Graves' patients possessed reduced TCR diversity relative to recently diagnosed ones.

This clonotype was found many times. Antigen unknown. Combining iRepertoire HTBI primers with Arm-PCR of CDR3 regions, the authors built TCR beta libraries. Each CDR3 protein gets one entry after TCRdb re-called the multiplex PCR reads with MiXCR. The table lists roughly 360,000 distinct CDR3 sequences, roughly 25% of them singletons, with roughly a quarter in the top ten. Time point here: persistent/refractory GD, antithyroid drugs over 5 years with positive TRAb. PBMCs were the source of the RNA used for TCR sequencing. Each of the patients was recruited from an endocrinology department situated in Xi'an, China. The clonotype was recovered from a woman in her 40s with Graves disease. Specimen: peripheral blood mononuclear cells (PBMCs), collected when the disease was refractory, from a patient treated with antithyroid drugs.

CDR3 protein: CASSSREENQPQHF. The CDR3 DNA sequence: TGTGCCAGCAGCTCCCGGGAGGAGAATCAGCCCCAGCATTTT. This rearrangement joins TRBV28 to TRBJ1-5, with D uncertain. With 6 bases removed from V and 4 bases from J, the gap between germline ends came to 13 bases. The CDR3 loop spans 14 amino acids. The V gene's germline CDR1 is MDHEN and CDR2 SYDVKM.